This T cell receptor beta chain emerged from a study of cytomegalovirus exposure and HLA in healthy donors. Amplification used 60 Vbeta primers and 13 Jbeta primers. The data were produced by immunoSEQ multiplex PCR, yet TCRdb's version contains in-frame clones alone and is incomplete. The profile covers about 140,000 clones, with roughly four fifths appearing a single time and around 1.5% taken by the ten largest. This clonotype was obtained from a female donor in good health and CMV-seronegative. Sequencing input: PBMCs.

The CDR3 region is CASSNPDRREAFF. The CDR3 DNA is TGTGCCAGCAGCAACCCGGACAGGCGGGAAGCTTTCTTT. J is TRBJ1-1 and V is TRBV7-2, with 7 bases aligning to TRBD1. The germline V gene encodes CDR1 SGHTA and CDR2 FQGNSA. J gave up 8 bases and V 5 bases, and 8 bases lay outside the gene matches. The CDR3 spans 13 residues.